This T cell receptor beta chain emerged from a study of shared clonotypes between healthy human individuals. The repertoire was sequenced with immunoSEQ multiplex PCR; TCRdb's copy has only in-frame clones and lacks some. The profile shows 400,000 to 500,000 clones, around 80% of them singletons. V was cut by 5 bases and J by 3 bases, with 13 bases left in between. CDR1 LNHDA and CDR2 SQIVND come from the germline V gene (reference sequence). CDR3 length: 14 amino acids. Sequenced: PBMCs. This sequence joins TRBV19 and TRBJ1-2; D is undetermined. The sequence derives from a woman aged 40 to 50 in good health. Some clones in this sample may be carry-over from other donors' samples. CDR3 in DNA: TGTGCCAGTAGTGATTATGGATCTGACTATGGCTACACCTTC. Translating gives CASSDYGSDYGYTF.